This TCR beta chain was retrieved from a study of blood T cell repertoires in COVID-19. Study background: The study drew acute and convalescent COVID-19 samples from the United States, Italy and Spain.

As handled by the study authors: Reference gene primer amplification gave nucleated cell count estimates. Sequencing was performed with immunoSEQ multiplex PCR; in TCRdb, only in-frame clones are kept and a portion is missing. V and J calls and clone size are given by that table; D and trimming were obtained from the DNA. The table has about 180,000 clones, approximately 80% seen once. The V and J ends lost 5 bases and 2 bases respectively, with 31 bases between them. The CDR3 contains 21 residues. CDR1 is SEHNR, CDR2 FQNEAQ, per germline (reference sequence). The TCR comes from a human donor in a cohort sampled during active COVID-19. Material: peripheral blood. The J gene is TRBJ2-1, the V gene TRBV7-9; a possible D gene is TRBD2 (7 bases). The CDR3 sequence is CASSTPSGGGGTLRPYNEQFF. In nucleotides, the CDR3 is TGTGCCAGCAGCACACCTAGTGGGGGCGGGGGCACCCTACGGCCCTACAATGAGCAGTTCTTC.